This T cell receptor (beta chain) was documented in a study of T cell responses to AZD1222 COVID-19 vaccine. Study conclusions and caveats: Seropositivity was recorded at baseline in only a handful of AZD1222 recipients. Clonal diversity may have been underestimated, and the donors were mostly white British, with more females than males. Unmutated regions of variants are reportedly targeted by nearly half of spike-specific TCRs. Repertoire sampling occurred only after the peak T cell response.

Comment on this clone: The antigen remains unidentified.

Trimming removed 3 bases from V and 3 bases from J, with 12 bases in between. This CDR3 spans 15 amino acids. The germline V gene encodes CDR1 LNHDA and CDR2 SQIVND (reference sequence). The method was immunoSEQ multiplex PCR; TCRdb's version includes in-frame clones alone and lacks a portion of them. This table has around 69,000 clones, around 84% appearing once. V usage is TRBV19 and J usage is TRBJ2-1, with D perhaps matching TRBD1 (6 bases). This receptor was identified in an adult in good health. Sequencing was performed on peripheral blood, taken on day 0 of AZD1222 vaccination. CDR3 in DNA: TGTGCCAGTAGTATTCTGGACAGCGACTACAATGAGCAGTTCTTC. Translating it yields CASSILDSDYNEQFF.